This TCR beta chain appears in the sequencing data of a study of cytomegalovirus exposure and HLA in healthy donors (dated by TCRdb to between 2016 and 2019). A note on the overall study: According to an earlier analysis of 550 to 700 of the donors, about 179 million T cells yielded roughly 110 million unique TCR beta sequences and about 280 Gb of sequence data. An early release that covered about 600 HLA-typed donors contained around 300 gigabases of sequencing data and 65 million to 100 million unique TCR sequences. Among the roughly 380 genotyped donors, approximately 77% belonged to the genetic ancestry cluster associated with self-reported Caucasian donors. The study aimed to test whether signatures of past pathogen exposure could be identified by cataloging public T cell receptors. The study profiled the T cell repertoires of under 700 subjects by immunosequencing and related them to cytomegalovirus serostatus. A separate validation cohort of more than 100 different subjects was used in addition to the approximately 640-subject first cohort. To predict cytomegalovirus infection status, the study combined high-throughput TCR immunosequencing, statistical association of individual TCRs with disease status, and machine learning. In a later analysis, previously published TCR beta repertoires from fewer than 750 donors were re-analyzed and high-resolution HLA genotyping was added so that TCR occurrence patterns could be studied. Rather than drawing on any new phenotypic data, the later analysis identified candidate immune exposures from TCR beta sequences and the way those sequences occurred across donors. An earlier analysis of some 500 of the donors applied high-throughput TCR beta sequencing to assess whether each TCR beta V gene segment acted as functional or pseudogenic. Donor age, sex, ethnicity and CMV serostatus were collected together with the repertoire data. In a later genetic analysis, genome-wide SNP genotypes for 398 of the 666 donors were used, and that subset was treated as a discovery cohort. Every discovery cohort repertoire had been produced on one sequencing platform. Class I and class II HLA loci were covered by the typing at four-digit resolution. The number of donors typed differed by locus, with roughly 629-640 for A, B, C, DRB1 and DQB1, more than 500 for DQA1, 600 to 610 for DPA1, and under 490 for DPB1. Four or five DR-DQ haplotypes were treated as single units for association and clustering because of strong linkage in the cohort. Among about 400 genotyped donors of the cohort, an average of about 220,000 unique TCR beta nucleotide sequences was sequenced per donor, of which 15% to 20% were non-productive. Results and caveats for the whole study, not just this receptor: In a later analysis, HLA-associated TCR beta chains showed more clonal expansion and lower generation probabilities than non-associated chains that were equally common. In vitro tests confirmed that a few of the cytomegalovirus-associated TCR beta chains recognize cytomegalovirus antigens. A later analysis found that TCR association rates varied across HLA loci, with DRB1 alleles showing the most associated TCRs and HLA-C alleles the fewest. Most TCR sequences were seen in very few donors, while some public TCRs were found in many individuals. The authors suggested that the approach could potentially be extended to other disease states and immunological phenotypes. V-gene and J-gene trimming of TCR beta chains was associated with a missense DCLRE1C variant in a later genetic analysis, and the association was replicated in an independent cohort. This cohort had only TCR beta chains sequenced, and the lack of alpha or paired-chain data limited which features could be detected. The sequencing pipeline was judged likely to have produced a cluster of highly shared sequence variants as a technical artifact. Because some donors lacked HLA typing at each locus, the association tests relied only on the typed subset. Cytomegalovirus status was reported to be diagnosed by the classifier with high specificity and sensitivity in both the original and validation cohorts. In an earlier analysis of more than 500 of the donors, most TCR beta V segments appeared in productive rearrangements about 87% or about 30% of the time, broadly matching IMGT annotations. Assigning TCR associations to individual alleles was difficult when HLA alleles, especially DR and DQ, strongly co-occurred. In a later analysis, most CMV-associated TCR beta chains were found to appear HLA-restricted, with HLA associations seemingly driven largely by CMV exposure. Roughly uniform sequencing depth across donors was assumed in presence/absence analyses, although this assumption may not hold. Some IMGT-functional V segments, including TRBV6-2 and TRBV6-3, could not be distinguished by the 87-base-pair reads and were therefore excluded. Because counts were too low, more than 15 rarely observed V segments, including chromosome 9 orphons, were left out of the earlier analysis of 500 to 750 of the donors. CMV serostatus was the only immune exposure information available for the cohort. In a later genetic analysis, fewer N-insertions in productive TCRs were reported among donors in an Asian-associated ancestry cluster than the roughly 700-donor mean. Linkage disequilibrium might explain the correlated functional status among segregating V segments, but an unknown experimental factor could not be ruled out. According to a later analysis, parvovirus B19, influenza, CMV and Epstein-Barr virus appeared linked to several top co-occurrence clusters. The study listed approximately 150 TCR beta chains as associated with cytomegalovirus. A further reported finding was that TCR beta sequences accurately predicted the HLA-A and HLA-B alleles for most subjects in the first cohort. At a false discovery rate of 0.05, a later analysis linked 16,951 TCR beta sequences to specific HLA alleles.

On this clone itself: Its antigen specificity is not known. No per-base quality is available; no much larger clone lies one base away.

The CDR1 and CDR2 encoded by the germline V gene are SNHLY and FYNNEI. Germline trimming amounts to 10 bases on V and 0 bases on J, with 4 as the count of junction bases outside the gene matches. Including cysteine and phenylalanine, the CDR3 has 13 amino acids. Of all the DNA, just the CDR3 is kept, 39 bases in frame from base 1. Receptor amplification or capture employed the immunoSEQ multiplex PCR assay. For the multiplex PCR, a mixture combining 60 forward primers for TCR Vbeta segments and 13 reverse primers for TCR Jbeta segments was used. A multiplex PCR assay on genomic DNA amplified the CDR3 region of rearranged TCR beta genes. Amplified TCR beta libraries were sequenced as 87-base-pair reads on the Illumina HiSeq System. The published analysis was carried out like this. In a later analysis, roughly 80 million unique TCR beta chains were counted across the approximately 640 repertoires, and roughly 10 million of these chains were shared by at least two donors. A nearest-neighbor algorithm error-corrected the raw reads and collapsed the reads into unique sequences, merging closely related sequences to remove PCR and sequencing errors. To assign V, D and J gene segments, CDR3 sequences were aligned to IMGT reference sequences. Each retained sequence needed at least a six-nucleotide match to both a V gene segment and a J gene segment. A rearrangement counted as productive if the CDR3 had no stop codons and remained in frame with V and J, and every other rearrangement counted as non-productive. Following IMGT convention, CDR3 was defined as the stretch from the second conserved V-encoded cysteine to the conserved J-encoded phenylalanine. In an earlier analysis of around 600 of the donors, sequences lacking an unambiguous match to a single V gene segment were excluded. In an earlier analysis of roughly 500 of the donors, V segments were called functional above 56.7% productive rearrangements and were called segregating when the between-donor standard deviation exceeded 5%. A statistical classification framework was developed to diagnose cytomegalovirus status using the catalog of TCR beta chain sequences. In a later analysis, V and J genes were assigned by comparing TCR nucleotide sequences against IMGT/GENE-DB human TR gene sequences. The TCRdist pipeline was used in a later analysis to assign CDR3 sequences and most-parsimonious VDJ recombination scenarios. In a later analysis, each TCR beta chain was defined by its CDR3 amino acid sequence together with its V-gene family, and reads lacking a unique V-gene family were excluded. As a way to deal with suspected cross-contamination and a sequencing artifact, a later analysis dropped roughly 600 nucleotide sequences that were highly shared and had low generation probability. In a later analysis, a clonal expansion index for each public chain was calculated from normalized within-repertoire ranks of inferred template counts. In a later analysis, generation probabilities were computed with a VDJ recombination model fitted to out-of-frame rearrangements, and the resulting probabilities were checked against IGoR. In a later analysis, TCR-TCR, TCR-HLA and TCR-CMV co-occurrence was scored with hypergeometric tests, and a repertoire-size bias correction was applied to TCR pairs. In a later analysis, false discovery rates were estimated by permuting HLA or CMV assignments 20 times. In a later analysis, co-occurring TCRs were grouped using DBSCAN, with TCRdist sequence similarity added in when clustering inside HLA-allele-positive subsets. Repertoires with fewer than 30,000 or more than 120,000 public chains were left out of co-occurrence clustering, as were four to six repertoires with anomalous nucleotide sharing. TCRdb holds this immuneACCESS table with in-frame rearrangements only. Some clones are missing; in checked studies, unresolved V genes explain under half, and the rest has no known cause. The V and J calls and clone size were taken over from that table, and D and trimming were inferred from the DNA. The sample includes about 170,000 clones, with over 75% observed a single time. Roughly 3% of the sample lies in the top ten.

The cohort consisted of 666 healthy bone marrow donors. Cohort members were all nominally healthy when sampled, although unrecorded immune exposures were likely present. The donor tested CMV seronegative and was one of the 352 seronegative cohort members. A peripheral blood sample was collected from each donor, and TCR beta sequencing was performed on peripheral blood mononuclear cells. The Qiagen DNeasy Blood Extraction Kit was used to extract genomic DNA from the blood cell samples. The receptor chain draws on TRBV2 and TRBJ2-3, and 7 bases in between align with TRBD2. The sequence derives from a female donor in good health and CMV-seronegative. The sequenced sample consisted of PBMCs. The DNA sequence is TGTGCCAAGCTGGGGGGGAGCACAGATACGCAGTATTTT. This codes for CAKLGGSTDTQYF.